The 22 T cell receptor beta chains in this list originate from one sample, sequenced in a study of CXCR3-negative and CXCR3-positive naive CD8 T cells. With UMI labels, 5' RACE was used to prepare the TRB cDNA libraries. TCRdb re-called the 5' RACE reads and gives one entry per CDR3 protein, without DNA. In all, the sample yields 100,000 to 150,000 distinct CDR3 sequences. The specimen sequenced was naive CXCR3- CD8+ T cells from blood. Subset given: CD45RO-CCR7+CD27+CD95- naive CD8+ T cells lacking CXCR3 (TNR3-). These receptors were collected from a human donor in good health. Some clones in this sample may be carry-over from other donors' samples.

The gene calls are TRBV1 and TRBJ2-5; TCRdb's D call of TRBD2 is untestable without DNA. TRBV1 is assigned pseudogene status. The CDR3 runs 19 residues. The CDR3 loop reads CTSSQEFAQREVYQETQYF.

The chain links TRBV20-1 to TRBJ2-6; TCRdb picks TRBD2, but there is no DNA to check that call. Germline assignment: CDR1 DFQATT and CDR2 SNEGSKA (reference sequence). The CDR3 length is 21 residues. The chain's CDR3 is CSASMTSGRAAPNSGANVLTF.

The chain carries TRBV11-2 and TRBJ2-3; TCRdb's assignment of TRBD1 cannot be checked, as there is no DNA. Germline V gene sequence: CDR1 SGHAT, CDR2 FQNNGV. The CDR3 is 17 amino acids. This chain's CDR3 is CASSLERGRGRQDTQYF.

The CDR3 region is CASSLGGGPQETQYF. V usage is TRBV7-6 and J usage is TRBJ2-5; TCRdb's D call, TRBD2, is unchecked because there is no DNA. In germline, CDR1 is SGHVS, CDR2 FNYEAQ. The CDR3 is made up of 15 amino acids.

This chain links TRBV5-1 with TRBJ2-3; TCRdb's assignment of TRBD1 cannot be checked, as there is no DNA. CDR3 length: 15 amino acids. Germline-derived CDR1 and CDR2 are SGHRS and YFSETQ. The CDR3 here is CASDPGRASTDTQYF.

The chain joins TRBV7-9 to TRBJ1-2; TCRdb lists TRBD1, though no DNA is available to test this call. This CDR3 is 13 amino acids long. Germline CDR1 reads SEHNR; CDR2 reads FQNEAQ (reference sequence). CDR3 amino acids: CASSPLGGVGYTF. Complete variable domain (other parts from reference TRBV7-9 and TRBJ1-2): DTGVSQNPRHKITKRGQNVTFRCDPISEHNRLYWYRQTLGQGPEFLTYFQNEAQLEKSRLLSDRFSAERPKGSFSTLEIQRTEQGDSAMYLCASSPLGGVGYTFGSGTRLTVV.

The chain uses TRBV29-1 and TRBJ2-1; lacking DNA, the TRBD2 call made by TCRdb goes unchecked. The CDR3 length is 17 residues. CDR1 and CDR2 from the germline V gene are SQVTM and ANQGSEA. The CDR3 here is CSVEGLAGGPSYNEQFF.

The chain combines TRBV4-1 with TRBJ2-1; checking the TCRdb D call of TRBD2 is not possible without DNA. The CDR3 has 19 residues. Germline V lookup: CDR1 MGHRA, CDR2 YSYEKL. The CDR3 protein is CASRDTRDSQPRSYNEQFF.

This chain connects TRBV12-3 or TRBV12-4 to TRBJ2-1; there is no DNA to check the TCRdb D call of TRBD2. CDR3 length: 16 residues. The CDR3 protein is CASSLLAESSYNEQFF.

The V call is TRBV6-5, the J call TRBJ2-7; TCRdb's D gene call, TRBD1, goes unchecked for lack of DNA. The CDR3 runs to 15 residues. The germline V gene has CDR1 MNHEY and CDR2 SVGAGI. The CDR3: CASSSAGGTAYEQYF.

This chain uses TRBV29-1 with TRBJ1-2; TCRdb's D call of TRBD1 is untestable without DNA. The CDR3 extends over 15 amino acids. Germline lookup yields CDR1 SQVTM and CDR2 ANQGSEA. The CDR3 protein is CSVVMGQGDSDGYTF.

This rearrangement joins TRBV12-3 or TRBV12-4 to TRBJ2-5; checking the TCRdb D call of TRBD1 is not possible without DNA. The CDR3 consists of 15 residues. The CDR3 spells CASSSGGERMETQYF.

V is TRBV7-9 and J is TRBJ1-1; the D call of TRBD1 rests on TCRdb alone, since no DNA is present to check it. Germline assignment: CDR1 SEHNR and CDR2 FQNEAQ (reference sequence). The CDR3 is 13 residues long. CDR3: CTSAQGTNTEAFF. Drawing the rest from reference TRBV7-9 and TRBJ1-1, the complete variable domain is DTGVSQNPRHKITKRGQNVTFRCDPISEHNRLYWYRQTLGQGPEFLTYFQNEAQLEKSRLLSDRFSAERPKGSFSTLEIQRTEQGDSAMYLCTSAQGTNTEAFFGQGTRLTVV.

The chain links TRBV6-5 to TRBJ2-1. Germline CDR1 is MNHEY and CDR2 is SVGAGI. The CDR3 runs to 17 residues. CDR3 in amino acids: CASSYAPPTTSFNEQFF.

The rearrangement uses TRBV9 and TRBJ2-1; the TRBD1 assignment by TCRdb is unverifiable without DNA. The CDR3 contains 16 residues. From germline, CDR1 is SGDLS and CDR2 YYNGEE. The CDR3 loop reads CASSQPGPRFDNEQFF.

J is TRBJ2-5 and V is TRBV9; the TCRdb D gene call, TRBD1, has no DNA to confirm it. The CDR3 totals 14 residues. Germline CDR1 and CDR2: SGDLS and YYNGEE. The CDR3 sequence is CASSPEGFSETQYF.

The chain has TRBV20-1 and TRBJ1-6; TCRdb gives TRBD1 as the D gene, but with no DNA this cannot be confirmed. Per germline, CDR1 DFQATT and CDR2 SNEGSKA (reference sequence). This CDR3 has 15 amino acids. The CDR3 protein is CSAYTPGQGNSPLHF.

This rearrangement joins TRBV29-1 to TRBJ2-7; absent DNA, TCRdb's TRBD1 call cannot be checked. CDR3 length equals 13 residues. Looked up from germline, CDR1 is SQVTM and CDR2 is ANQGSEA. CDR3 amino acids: CSVETGTSYEQYF.

The chain's CDR3 is CASKPGGGAQDTQYF. This sequence joins TRBV12-3 or TRBV12-4 and TRBJ2-3; TCRdb gives TRBD2 as the D gene, but with no DNA this cannot be confirmed. CDR3 length: 15 amino acids.

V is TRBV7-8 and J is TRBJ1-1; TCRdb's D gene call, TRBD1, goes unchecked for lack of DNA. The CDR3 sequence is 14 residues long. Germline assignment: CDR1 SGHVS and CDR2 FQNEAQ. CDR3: CASSLALGGTEAFF. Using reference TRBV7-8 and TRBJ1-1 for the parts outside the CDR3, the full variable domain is GAGVSQSPRYKVAKRGQDVALRCDPISGHVSLFWYQQALGQGPEFLTYFQNEAQLDKSGLPSDRFFAERPEGSVSTLKIQRTQQEDSAVYLCASSLALGGTEAFFGQGTRLTVV.

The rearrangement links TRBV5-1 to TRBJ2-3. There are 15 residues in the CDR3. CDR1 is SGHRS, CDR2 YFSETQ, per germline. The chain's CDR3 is CASSLAFLAADTQYF.

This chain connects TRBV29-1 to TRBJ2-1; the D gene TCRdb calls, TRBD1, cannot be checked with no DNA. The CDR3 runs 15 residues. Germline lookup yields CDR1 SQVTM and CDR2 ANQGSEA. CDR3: CSVEVTGTGSNEQFF.